Listed here are 18 T cell receptor beta chains from one sample, sequenced in a study of CD8 T cells in Susac syndrome. The RNA, about 0.45 to 1 ug, was put through reverse transcription using random hexamers. MiXCR was run by TCRdb on the immunoSEQ multiplex PCR reads, yielding one entry per CDR3 protein. Of about 300,000 distinct CDR3 sequences listed, around 92% are singletons. Sequenced sample: CD4+ T cells from PBMCs. The receptors come from a human donor with multiple sclerosis.

This chain uses TRBV29-1 with TRBJ2-5; perhaps TRBD2 as D (5 bases). CDR3 length equals 16 residues. CDR1 SQVTM and CDR2 ANQGSEA come from the germline V gene. Trimming pared 3 bases from V and 4 bases from J, leaving 21 bases between. The CDR3 DNA sequence: TGCAGCGTTGATATCCCGGAGGAGGCTTTACGAGAGACCCAGTACTTC. As protein: CSVDIPEEALRETQYF.

The chain couples TRBV7-9 to TRBJ2-1, with no clear D. This CDR3 comprises 11 residues. Germline V CDR1 and CDR2: SEHNR, FQNEAQ (reference sequence). Trimming took 5 bases from V and 8 from J, leaving 7 bases between them. As DNA, the CDR3 is TGTGCCAGCAGCCCCTCTCATGAGCAGTTCTTC. Protein product: CASSPSHEQFF.

CDR3 in amino acids: CASSAGTEPYEQYF. DNA of the CDR3: TGTGCCAGCAGCGCCGGGACGGAGCCCTACGAGCAGTACTTC. This chain joins TRBV2 and TRBJ2-7; perhaps D is TRBD1 or TRBD2 (5 bases each). This CDR3 is built from 14 residues. Trimming pared 6 bases from V and 2 bases from J, leaving 14 bases between. The germline V gene encodes CDR1 SNHLY and CDR2 FYNNEI.

The CDR3 sequence is CAWSGANYGYTF. In DNA form, the CDR3 reads TGTGCCTGGAGTGGAGCTAACTATGGCTACACCTTC. This chain links TRBV30 with TRBJ1-2; D uncertain. Germline assignment: CDR1 GTSNPN and CDR2 SVGIG (reference sequence). There are 12 residues in the CDR3. V dropped 1 base and J dropped 0 bases, with 3 bases sitting between them. Supplemented by reference TRBV30 and TRBJ1-2, the full variable domain reads SQTIHQWPATLVQPVGSPLSLECTVEGTSNPNLYWYRQAAGRGLQLLFYSVGIGQISSEVPQNLSASRPQDRQFILSSKKLLLSDSGFYLCAWSGANYGYTFGSGTRLTVV.

The chain recombines TRBV27 with TRBJ2-2; D ambiguous. The CDR3 sequence is 16 residues long. The germline V gene encodes CDR1 MNHEY and CDR2 SMNVEV (reference sequence). The germline V and J ends were trimmed by 4 bases and 5 bases, with 17 bases remaining between them. CDR3 loop: CASSSPTRSRTGELFF. The CDR3 nucleotides are TGTGCCAGCAGTTCCCCGACTCGATCCCGAACCGGGGAGCTGTTTTTT.

The genes are TRBV14 and TRBJ2-1; D might be TRBD2 (5 bases). Between the trimmed V and J ends, which lost 0 bases and 3 bases, there was a span of 12 bases. The CDR3 runs 16 residues. Germline CDR1 SGHDN, CDR2 FVKESK. This CDR3 reads CASSQDGLAIYNEQFF. The CDR3, as DNA: TGTGCCAGCAGCCAAGATGGGCTAGCCATCTACAATGAGCAGTTCTTC. The whole variable domain, filled in from reference TRBV14 and TRBJ2-1, reads EAGVTQFPSHSVIEKGQTVTLRCDPISGHDNLYWYRRVMGKEIKFLLHFVKESKQDESGMPNNRFLAERTGGTYSTLKVQPAELEDSGVYFCASSQDGLAIYNEQFFGPGTRLTVL.

The chain couples TRBV20-1 to TRBJ2-3; D is perhaps TRBD1 (5 bases). The germline V and J ends were trimmed by 5 bases and 1 base, with 22 bases remaining between them. The CDR3 extends over 17 amino acids. Germline loops: CDR1 DFQATT, CDR2 SNEGSKA (reference sequence). The CDR3 here is CSAPPSPDRTRTDTQYF. CDR3 in DNA: TGCAGTGCTCCACCCTCCCCCGACAGAACGCGCACAGATACGCAGTATTTT.

Remarks on this clonotype: One end of the junction fails to match germline, which may point to a read error. This chain connects TRBV7-2 to TRBJ1-1; D is ambiguous. The CDR3 spans 15 residues. Germline lookup yields CDR1 SGHTA and CDR2 FQGNSA. This chain's CDR3 is CASSLNHGSNTEVFF. The CDR3 bases are TGTGCCAGCAGCTTAAACCACGGGTCAAACACTGAAGTTTTCTTT.

The chain carries TRBV6-1 and TRBJ2-2; no clear D. Trimming removed 8 bases at V and 0 bases at J, with 7 bases between. CDR3 length: 13 residues. Germline lookup yields CDR1 MNHNS and CDR2 SASEGT. The CDR3: CASQDTNTGELFF. In DNA, the CDR3 is TGTGCCAGCCAGGATACGAACACCGGGGAGCTGTTTTTT.

V usage is TRBV29-1 and J usage is TRBJ2-5, with D tentatively TRBD1 (6 bases). CDR3 length equals 12 residues. Trimming left V 4 bases short and J 5 bases short, with 11 bases between. CDR1 SQVTM and CDR2 ANQGSEA come from the germline V gene. The CDR3: CSVVGQRETQYF. DNA for the CDR3: TGCAGCGTTGTCGGACAGAGGGAGACCCAGTACTTC.

This clonotype was observed once. V and J are TRBV20-1 and TRBJ2-1, with D tentatively TRBD1 or TRBD2 (5 bases each). CDR3 size: 14 residues. CDR1 and CDR2 from the germline V gene are DFQATT and SNEGSKA (reference sequence). V was trimmed by 1 base and J by 4 bases, leaving 11 bases between them. CDR3 sequence (DNA): TGCAGTGCTAGAGTTGGGACGCGTTACAATGAGCAGTTCTTC. This sequence encodes CSARVGTRYNEQFF.

This clonotype was seen once. The chain employs TRBV2 and TRBJ2-5; D remains unclear. CDR3 length equals 15 residues. Germline lookup yields CDR1 SNHLY and CDR2 FYNNEI. Between the trimmed V and J ends, which lost 0 bases and 4 bases, there was a span of 12 bases. The CDR3 here is CASSEARAASETQYF. Written as DNA, the CDR3 is TGTGCCAGCAGTGAAGCCCGGGCAGCATCAGAGACCCAGTACTTC.

The V gene is TRBV6-1, the J gene TRBJ1-2, with TRBD1 matching over 8 bases. Germline values: CDR1 MNHNS, CDR2 SASEGT. This CDR3 is built from 13 residues. J lost 3 bases, V lost 6 bases, and 3 bases had no gene match. The CDR3 bases are TGTGCCAGCAGCCAGACAGGGGACTATGGCTACACCTTC. Protein sequence: CASSQTGDYGYTF.

This chain links TRBV11-3 with TRBJ1-6; no clear D. The CDR3 is made up of 15 amino acids. Germline CDR1 SGHNT, CDR2 YENEEA. Trimming pared 4 bases from V and 7 bases from J, leaving 14 bases between. CDR3 sequence (DNA): TGTGCCAGCAGCTGGGGTGGTTCTAAAAATTCACCCCTCCACTTT. Protein product: CASSWGGSKNSPLHF.

The CDR3 protein is CASSPRGTVPLWAFF. The CDR3 DNA follows: TGTGCCAGCAGTCCAAGAGGGACTGTCCCCTTATGGGCTTTCTTT. This chain links TRBV28 with TRBJ1-1, with TRBD1 as a possible D gene (5 bases). This CDR3 comprises 15 residues. V lost 5 bases, J lost 11 bases, and 24 bases lay in between. CDR1 is MDHEN, CDR2 SYDVKM, per germline.

This chain uses TRBV5-1 with TRBJ2-3, with 10 bases fitting TRBD1. This CDR3 is 16 amino acids long. Germline lookup yields CDR1 SGHRS and CDR2 YFSETQ. Losses at the gene ends were 5 bases for V and 3 bases for J; bases not matched to a gene: 9. CDR3 loop: CASSLGQGLGTDTQYF. CDR3 nucleotides: TGCGCCAGCAGTCTGGGACAGGGGTTAGGTACAGATACGCAGTATTTT. The entire variable domain, with the rest obtained from reference TRBV5-1 and TRBJ2-3, is as follows: KAGVTQTPRYLIKTRGQQVTLSCSPISGHRSVSWYQQTPGQGLQFLFEYFSETQRNKGNFPGRFSGRQFSNSRSEMNVSTLELGDSALYLCASSLGQGLGTDTQYFGPGTRLTVL.

CDR3 protein: CSASNWGLGGDTEAFF. The CDR3 nucleotides read TGCAGTGCTAGTAATTGGGGTCTTGGGGGTGACACTGAAGCTTTCTTT. The gene calls are TRBV20-1 and TRBJ1-1; D is possibly TRBD1 (5 bases). Germline values: CDR1 DFQATT, CDR2 SNEGSKA (reference sequence). V was pared by 3 bases and J by 3 bases, with 20 bases between. CDR3 length: 16 amino acids.

The V gene is TRBV19, the J gene TRBJ1-5, with D perhaps TRBD1 (5 bases). Germline-derived CDR1 and CDR2 are LNHDA and SQIVND (reference sequence). The CDR3 extends over 16 amino acids. V was trimmed by 1 base and J by 4 bases, leaving 14 bases between them. Written as DNA, the CDR3 is TGTGCCAGTAGTATAGGGTTCAACAGGAGGAATCAGCCCCAGCATTTT. This codes for CASSIGFNRRNQPQHF.